This T cell receptor beta chain was sequenced in a study of blood T cell repertoires in COVID-19. In the study overall: Italy, Spain and the United States were the sources of the convalescent and acute COVID-19 samples.

Libraries were prepared by immunoSEQ multiplex PCR; TCRdb keeps only in-frame clonotypes and omits some of them. The table lists hundreds of thousands of clones, roughly nine tenths of them singletons. From germline, CDR1 is MDHEN and CDR2 SYDVKM. Trimming took 4 bases from V and 6 from J; bases not matched to a gene: 0. The CDR3 runs to 12 residues. The receptor's source is a man aged 40-49 years with acute or convalescent COVID-19. The chain recombines TRBV28 with TRBJ2-7, with 10 bases fitting TRBD1. The sample consisted of peripheral blood. The CDR3 here is CASSWDRGEQYF. In DNA form, the CDR3 reads TGTGCCAGCAGTTGGGACAGGGGCGAGCAGTACTTC.